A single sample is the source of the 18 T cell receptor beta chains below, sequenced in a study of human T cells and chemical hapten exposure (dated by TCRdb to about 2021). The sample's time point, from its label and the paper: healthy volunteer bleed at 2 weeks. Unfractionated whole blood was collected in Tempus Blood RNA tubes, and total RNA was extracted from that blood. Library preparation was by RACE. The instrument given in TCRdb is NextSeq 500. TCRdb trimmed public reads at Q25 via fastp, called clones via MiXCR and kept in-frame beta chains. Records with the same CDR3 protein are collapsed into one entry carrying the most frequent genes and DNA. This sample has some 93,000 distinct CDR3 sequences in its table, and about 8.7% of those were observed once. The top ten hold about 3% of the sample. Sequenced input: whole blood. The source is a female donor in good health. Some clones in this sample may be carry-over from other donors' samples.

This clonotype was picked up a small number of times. CDR3 protein: CASSLATGSSYEQYF. For the CDR3, the DNA is TGTGCCAGCAGCTTAGCGACAGGAAGCTCCTACGAGCAGTACTTC. V gene TRBV7-2 combines with J gene TRBJ2-7, with D perhaps matching TRBD1 (6 bases). The V gene lost 0 bases and the J gene lost 0 bases, with 9 bases spanning the gap. This CDR3 is 15 amino acids long. CDR1 is SGHTA and CDR2 is FQGNSA in the germline V gene. The complete variable domain, with remaining parts taken from reference TRBV7-2 and TRBJ2-7, reads GAGVSQSPSNKVTEKGKDVELRCDPISGHTALYWYRQSLGQGLEFLIYFQGNSAPDKSGLPSDRFSAERTGGSVSTLTIQRTQQEDSAVYLCASSLATGSSYEQYFGPGTRLTVT.

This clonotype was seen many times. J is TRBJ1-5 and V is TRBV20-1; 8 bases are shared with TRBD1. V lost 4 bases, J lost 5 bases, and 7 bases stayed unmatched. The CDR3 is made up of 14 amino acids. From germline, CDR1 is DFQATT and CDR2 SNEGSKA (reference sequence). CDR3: CSAKRTGLDQPQHF. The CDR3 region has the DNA TGCAGTGCTAAAAGGACAGGGCTGGATCAGCCCCAGCATTTT.

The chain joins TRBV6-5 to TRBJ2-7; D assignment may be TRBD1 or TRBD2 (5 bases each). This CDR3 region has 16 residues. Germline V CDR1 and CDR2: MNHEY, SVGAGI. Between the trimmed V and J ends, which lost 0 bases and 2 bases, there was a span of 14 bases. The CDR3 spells CASSYSTGTVTYEQYF. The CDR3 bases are TGTGCCAGCAGTTACTCGACCGGGACGGTTACCTACGAGCAGTACTTC.

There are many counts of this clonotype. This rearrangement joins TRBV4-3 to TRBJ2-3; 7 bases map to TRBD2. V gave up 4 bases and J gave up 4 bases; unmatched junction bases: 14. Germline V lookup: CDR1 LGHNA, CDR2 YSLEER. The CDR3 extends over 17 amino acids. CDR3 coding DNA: TGCGCCAGCAGCCGAGAAGTCGGGAGGCCGCTCGCAGATACGCAGTATTTT. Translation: CASSREVGRPLADTQYF.

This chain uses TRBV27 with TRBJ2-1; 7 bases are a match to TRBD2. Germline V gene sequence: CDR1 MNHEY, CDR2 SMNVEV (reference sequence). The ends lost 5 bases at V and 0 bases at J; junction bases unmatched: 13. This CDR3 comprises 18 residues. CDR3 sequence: CASSPRLADTSSYNEQFF. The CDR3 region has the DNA TGTGCCAGCAGTCCCCGGCTAGCGGACACGAGCTCCTACAATGAGCAGTTCTTC.

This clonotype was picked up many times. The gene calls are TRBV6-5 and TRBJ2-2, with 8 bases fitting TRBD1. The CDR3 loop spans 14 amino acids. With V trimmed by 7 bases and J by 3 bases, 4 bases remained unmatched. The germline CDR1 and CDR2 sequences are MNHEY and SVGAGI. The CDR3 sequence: CASKDRGYTGELFF. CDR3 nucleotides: TGTGCCAGCAAAGACAGGGGATACACCGGGGAGCTGTTTTTT.

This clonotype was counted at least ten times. The CDR3 loop is CASKLSGYEQYF. The CDR3 DNA sequence: TGTGCCAGCAAACTCTCGGGGTACGAGCAGTACTTC. This sequence joins TRBV2 and TRBJ2-7; the D gene is possibly TRBD2 (5 bases). Germline V gene data show CDR1 as SNHLY and CDR2 as FYNNEI. The V end was cut by 7 bases, the J end by 4 bases, with 11 bases between. The CDR3 extends over 12 amino acids.

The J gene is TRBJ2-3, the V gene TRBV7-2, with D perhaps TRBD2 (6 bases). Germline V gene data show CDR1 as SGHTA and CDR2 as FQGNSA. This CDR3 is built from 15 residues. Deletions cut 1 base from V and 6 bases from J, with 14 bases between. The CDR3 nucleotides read TGTGCCAGCAGCTTAGACCTTGCGGGATCGGATACGCAGTATTTT. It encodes CASSLDLAGSDTQYF.

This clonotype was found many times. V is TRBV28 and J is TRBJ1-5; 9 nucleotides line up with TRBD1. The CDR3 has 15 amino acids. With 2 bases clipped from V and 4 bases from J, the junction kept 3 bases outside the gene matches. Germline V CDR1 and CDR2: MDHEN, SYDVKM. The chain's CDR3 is CASSLPGQGNQPQHF. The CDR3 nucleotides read TGTGCCAGCAGTTTACCGGGACAGGGAAATCAGCCCCAGCATTTT.

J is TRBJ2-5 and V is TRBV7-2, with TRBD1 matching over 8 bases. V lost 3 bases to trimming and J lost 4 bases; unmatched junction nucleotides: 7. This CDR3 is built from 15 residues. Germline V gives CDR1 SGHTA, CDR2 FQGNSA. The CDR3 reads CASSFPGQGGETQYF. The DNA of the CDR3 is TGTGCCAGCAGCTTTCCTGGACAGGGAGGAGAGACCCAGTACTTC.

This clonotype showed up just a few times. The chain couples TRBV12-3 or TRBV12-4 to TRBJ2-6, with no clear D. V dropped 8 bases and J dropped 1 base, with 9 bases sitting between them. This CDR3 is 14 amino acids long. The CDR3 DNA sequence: TGTGCCAGCGGCAGTACATCTGGGGCCAACGTCCTGACTTTC. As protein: CASGSTSGANVLTF.

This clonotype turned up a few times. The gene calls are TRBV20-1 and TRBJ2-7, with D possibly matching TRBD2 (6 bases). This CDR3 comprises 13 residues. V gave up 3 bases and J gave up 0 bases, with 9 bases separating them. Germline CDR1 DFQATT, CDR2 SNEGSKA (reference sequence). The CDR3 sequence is CSARGTGSYEQYF. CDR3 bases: TGCAGTGCTAGGGGGACTGGCTCCTACGAGCAGTACTTC.

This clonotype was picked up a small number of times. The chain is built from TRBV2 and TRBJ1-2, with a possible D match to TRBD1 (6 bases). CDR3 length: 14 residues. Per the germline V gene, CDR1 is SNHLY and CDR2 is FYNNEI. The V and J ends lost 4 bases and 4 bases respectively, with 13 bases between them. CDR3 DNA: TGTGCCAGCAGTGGAGGGGACATTTTCTATGGCTACACCTTC. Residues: CASSGGDIFYGYTF.

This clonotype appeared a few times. CDR3 region: CSAERGNENSPLHF. The DNA of the CDR3 is TGCAGTGCTGAGCGGGGTAATGAGAATTCACCCCTCCACTTT. The rearrangement uses TRBV20-1 and TRBJ1-6, with D hard to call. V was clipped by 5 bases and J by 7 bases, with 15 bases between them. The CDR3 covers 14 residues. From germline, CDR1 is DFQATT and CDR2 SNEGSKA (reference sequence).

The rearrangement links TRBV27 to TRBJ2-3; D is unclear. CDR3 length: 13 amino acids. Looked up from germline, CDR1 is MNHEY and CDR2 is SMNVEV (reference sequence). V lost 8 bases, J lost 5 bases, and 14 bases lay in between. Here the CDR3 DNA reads TGTGCCAGCTCTTCGTGGACGAGAGATACGCAGTATTTT. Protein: CASSSWTRDTQYF.

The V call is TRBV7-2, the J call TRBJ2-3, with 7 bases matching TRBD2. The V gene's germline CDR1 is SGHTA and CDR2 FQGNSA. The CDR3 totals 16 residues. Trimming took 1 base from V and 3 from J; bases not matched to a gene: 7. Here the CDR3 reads CASSLVGAGATDTQYF. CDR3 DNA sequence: TGTGCCAGCAGCTTAGTTGGGGCGGGAGCTACAGATACGCAGTATTTT. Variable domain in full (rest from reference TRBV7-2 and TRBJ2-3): GAGVSQSPSNKVTEKGKDVELRCDPISGHTALYWYRQSLGQGLEFLIYFQGNSAPDKSGLPSDRFSAERTGGSVSTLTIQRTQQEDSAVYLCASSLVGAGATDTQYFGPGTRLTVL.

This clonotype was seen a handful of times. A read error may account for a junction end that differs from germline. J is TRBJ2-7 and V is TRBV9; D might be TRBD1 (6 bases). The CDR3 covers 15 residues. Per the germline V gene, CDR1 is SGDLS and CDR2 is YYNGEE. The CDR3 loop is CACSVGEGGPYEQYF. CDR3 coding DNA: TGTGCCTGCAGCGTAGGGGAAGGGGGTCCCTACGAGCAGTACTTC.

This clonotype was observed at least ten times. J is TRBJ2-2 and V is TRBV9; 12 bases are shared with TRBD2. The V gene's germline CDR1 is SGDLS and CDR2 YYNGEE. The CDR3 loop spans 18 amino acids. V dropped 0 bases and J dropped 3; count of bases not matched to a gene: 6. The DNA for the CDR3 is TGTGCCAGCAGCGTAGGGCTAGCGGGAGGGTCATACACCGGGGAGCTGTTTTTT. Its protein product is CASSVGLAGGSYTGELFF.